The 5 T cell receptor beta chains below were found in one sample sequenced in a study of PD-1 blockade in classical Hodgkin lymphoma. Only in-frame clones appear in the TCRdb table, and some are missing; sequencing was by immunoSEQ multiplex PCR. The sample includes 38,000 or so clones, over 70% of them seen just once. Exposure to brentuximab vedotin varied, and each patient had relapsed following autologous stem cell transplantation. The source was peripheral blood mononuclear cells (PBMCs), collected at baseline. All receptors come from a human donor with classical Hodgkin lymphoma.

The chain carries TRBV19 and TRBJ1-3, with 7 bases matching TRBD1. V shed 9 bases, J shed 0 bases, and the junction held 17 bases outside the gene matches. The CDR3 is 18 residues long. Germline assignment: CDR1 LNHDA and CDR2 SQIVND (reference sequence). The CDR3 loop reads CASGPRAGQWISGNTIYF. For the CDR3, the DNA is TGTGCCAGCGGTCCTAGGGCGGGACAGTGGATCTCTGGAAACACCATATATTTT. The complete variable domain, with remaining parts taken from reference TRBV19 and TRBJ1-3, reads DGGITQSPKYLFRKEGQNVTLSCEQNLNHDAMYWYRQDPGQGLRLIYYSQIVNDFQKGDIAEGYSVSREKKESFPLTVTSAQKNPTAFYLCASGPRAGQWISGNTIYFGEGSWLTVV.

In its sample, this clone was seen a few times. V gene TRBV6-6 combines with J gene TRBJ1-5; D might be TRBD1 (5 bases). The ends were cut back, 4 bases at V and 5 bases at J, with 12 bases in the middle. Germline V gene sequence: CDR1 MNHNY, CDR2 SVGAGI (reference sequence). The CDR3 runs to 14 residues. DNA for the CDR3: TGTGCCAGCAGTTGGGGGGGGAGAGATCAGCCCCAGCATTTT. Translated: CASSWGGRDQPQHF.

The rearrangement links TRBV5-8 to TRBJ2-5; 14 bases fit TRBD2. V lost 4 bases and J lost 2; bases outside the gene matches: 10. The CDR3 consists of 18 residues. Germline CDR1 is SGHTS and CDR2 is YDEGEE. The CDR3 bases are TGTGCCAGCAGCCCCGGGACTAGCGGGAGAGGTTGGCAAGAGACCCAGTACTTC. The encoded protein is CASSPGTSGRGWQETQYF.

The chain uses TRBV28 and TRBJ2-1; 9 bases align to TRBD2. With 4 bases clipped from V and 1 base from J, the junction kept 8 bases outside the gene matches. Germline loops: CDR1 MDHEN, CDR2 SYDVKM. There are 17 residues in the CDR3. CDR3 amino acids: CASSSYYSGSSYNEQFF. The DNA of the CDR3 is TGTGCCAGCAGTTCATATTATAGCGGGAGTTCCTACAATGAGCAGTTCTTC.

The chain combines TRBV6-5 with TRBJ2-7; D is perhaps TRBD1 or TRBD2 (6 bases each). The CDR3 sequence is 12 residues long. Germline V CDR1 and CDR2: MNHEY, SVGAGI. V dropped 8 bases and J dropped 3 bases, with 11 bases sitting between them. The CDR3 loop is CASGRGVYEQYF. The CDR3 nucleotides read TGTGCCAGCGGAAGGGGGGTCTACGAGCAGTACTTC.